This T cell receptor (beta chain) was captured by sequencing in a study of T cells expressing NK-cell markers. UMIs were included in TCR beta cDNA generated by 5'RACE template switching. TCRdb reprocessed the 5' RACE reads and stores each CDR3 protein as one record, lacking DNA. The sample includes under 600,000 distinct CDR3 sequences. The length of the CDR3 is 15 residues. The chain joins TRBV12-3 or TRBV12-4 to TRBJ2-7; TCRdb names TRBD2, which stays unverified in the absence of DNA. This TCR was sampled from a woman between 45 and 65 years old in good health. Sequenced material: blood T cells: a sorted CD56 or NKG2C T cell subset, CD4+ or CD8+ T cells, or bulk PBMC T cells (not recorded which). The CDR3 sequence: CASSSWREASYEQYF.